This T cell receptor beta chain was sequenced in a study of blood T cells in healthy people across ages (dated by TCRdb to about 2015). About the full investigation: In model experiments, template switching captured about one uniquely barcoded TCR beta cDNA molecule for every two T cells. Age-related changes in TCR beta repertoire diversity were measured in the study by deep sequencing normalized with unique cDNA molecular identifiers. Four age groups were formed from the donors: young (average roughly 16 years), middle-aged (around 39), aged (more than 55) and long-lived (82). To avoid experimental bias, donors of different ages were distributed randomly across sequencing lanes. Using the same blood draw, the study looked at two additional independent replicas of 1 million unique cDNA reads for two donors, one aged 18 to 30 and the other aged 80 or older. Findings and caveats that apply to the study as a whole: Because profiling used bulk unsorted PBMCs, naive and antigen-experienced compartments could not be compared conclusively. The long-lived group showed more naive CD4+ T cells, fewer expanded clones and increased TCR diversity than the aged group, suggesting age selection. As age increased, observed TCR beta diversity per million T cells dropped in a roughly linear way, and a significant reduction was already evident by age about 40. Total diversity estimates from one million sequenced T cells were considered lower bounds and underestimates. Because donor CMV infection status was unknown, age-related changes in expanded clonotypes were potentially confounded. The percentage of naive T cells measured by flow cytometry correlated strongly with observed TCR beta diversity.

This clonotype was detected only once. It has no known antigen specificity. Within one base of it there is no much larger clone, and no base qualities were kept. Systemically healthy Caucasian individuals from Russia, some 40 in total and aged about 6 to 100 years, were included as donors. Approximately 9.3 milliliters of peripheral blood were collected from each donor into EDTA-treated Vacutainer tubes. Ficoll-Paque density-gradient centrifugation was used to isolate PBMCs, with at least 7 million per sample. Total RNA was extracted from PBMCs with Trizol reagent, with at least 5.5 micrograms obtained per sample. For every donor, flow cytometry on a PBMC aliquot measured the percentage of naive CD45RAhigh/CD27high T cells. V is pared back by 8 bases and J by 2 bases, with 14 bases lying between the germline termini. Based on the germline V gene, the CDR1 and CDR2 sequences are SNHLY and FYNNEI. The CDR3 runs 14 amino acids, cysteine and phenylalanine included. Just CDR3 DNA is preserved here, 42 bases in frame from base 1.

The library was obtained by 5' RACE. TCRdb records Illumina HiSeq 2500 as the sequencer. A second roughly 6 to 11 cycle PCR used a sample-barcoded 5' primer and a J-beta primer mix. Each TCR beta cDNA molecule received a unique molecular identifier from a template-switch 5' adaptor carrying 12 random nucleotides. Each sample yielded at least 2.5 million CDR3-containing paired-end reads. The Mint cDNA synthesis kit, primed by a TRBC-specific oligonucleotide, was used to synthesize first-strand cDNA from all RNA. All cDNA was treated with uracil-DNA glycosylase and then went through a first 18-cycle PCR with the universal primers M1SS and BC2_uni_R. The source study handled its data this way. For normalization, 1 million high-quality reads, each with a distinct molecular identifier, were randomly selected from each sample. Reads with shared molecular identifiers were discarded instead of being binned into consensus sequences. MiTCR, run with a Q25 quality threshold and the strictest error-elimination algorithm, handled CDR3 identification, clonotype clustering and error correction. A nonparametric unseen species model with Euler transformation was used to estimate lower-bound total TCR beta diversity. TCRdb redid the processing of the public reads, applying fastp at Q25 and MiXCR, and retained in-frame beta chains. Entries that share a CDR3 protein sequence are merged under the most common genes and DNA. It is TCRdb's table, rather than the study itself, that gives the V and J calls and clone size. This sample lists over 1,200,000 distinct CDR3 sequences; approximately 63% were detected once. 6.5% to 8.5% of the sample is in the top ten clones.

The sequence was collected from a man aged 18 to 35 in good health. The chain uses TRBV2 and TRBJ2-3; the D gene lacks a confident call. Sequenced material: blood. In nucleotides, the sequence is TGTGCCAGCGCCCGGATCCTGGTCACAGATACGCAGTATTTT. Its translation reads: CASARILVTDTQYF.